The entry below describes one T cell receptor beta chain. What it recognizes is unknown. Every bit of the isolated RNA underwent reverse transcription, so sequencing read expressed TCRB transcripts. Assay: immunoSEQ multiplex PCR; the TCRdb copy retains only in-frame clones and omits some. The sample contains 300,000 to 350,000 clones, around 9.7% of which appear only once. The data originate from a study of beta chain features in type 1 diabetes. Findings and limits, study-wide: When Type 1 diabetes patients were examined, their TCRB CDR3s proved moderately but significantly shorter in all four CD4+ subsets.

V lost 5 bases and J 1 base, leaving 9 bases between the germline ends. The germline V gene has CDR1 SGHRS and CDR2 YFSETQ. The CDR3 runs to 13 residues. Sequenced input: central memory CD4+ T cells from blood. The genes are TRBV5-1 and TRBJ2-5, with D possibly being TRBD2 (6 bases). This sequence originates from a man aged 25 to 40 with type 1 diabetes. CDR3 sequence reads: CASRAGFQETQYF. CDR3 in DNA: TGCGCCAGCAGGGCGGGATTCCAAGAGACCCAGTACTTC.